This entry lists 30 T cell receptor beta chains sequenced from one sample in a study of CD8 T cells in Susac syndrome. The authors reverse transcribed roughly 0.5 to 1 ug RNA with random hexamers. TCRdb reprocessed the immunoSEQ multiplex PCR reads with MiXCR, giving one entry per CDR3 protein. The table lists a few hundred thousand distinct CDR3 sequences, about 91% of them singletons. The sequencing sample was made of CD4+ T cells from PBMCs. The receptors were gathered from a human donor with multiple sclerosis.

The chain is built from TRBV7-9 and TRBJ2-2; TRBD1 matches 8 bases. Germline V CDR1 and CDR2: SEHNR, FQNEAQ (reference sequence). V was clipped by 4 bases and J by 9 bases; unmatched bases: 13. The CDR3 has 16 amino acids. The DNA of the CDR3 is TGTGCCAGCAGCTCCGGGACAGGAATTCAACAAAGGGAGCTGTTTTTT. It translates to CASSSGTGIQQRELFF.

This chain links TRBV2 with TRBJ2-1; unclear D gene. CDR3 length equals 11 residues. Germline assignment: CDR1 SNHLY and CDR2 FYNNEI. V was clipped by 7 bases and J by 4 bases, with 5 bases between them. DNA of the CDR3: TGTGCCAGCAAGCCTTACAATGAGCAGTTCTTC. It specifies CASKPYNEQFF.

The chain links TRBV24-1 to TRBJ2-1; 15 positions agree with TRBD2. The germline V gene encodes CDR1 KGHDR and CDR2 SFDVKD. Trimming at V came to 4 bases and at J to 5 bases, leaving 11 bases not matched to a gene. The CDR3 extends over 19 amino acids. The CDR3 spells CATSERGTSGRILDNEQFF. The CDR3 DNA is TGTGCCACCAGTGAACGGGGGACTAGCGGGAGGATTTTGGACAATGAGCAGTTCTTC.

This sequence joins TRBV2 and TRBJ2-7; D assignment may be TRBD1 or TRBD2 (5 bases each). This CDR3 spans 13 amino acids. V gave up 9 bases and J gave up 1 base, with 13 bases separating them. Germline CDR1 and CDR2: SNHLY and FYNNEI. CDR3 sequence reads: CARGRGKSYEQYF. DNA for the CDR3: TGTGCCAGGGGCCGGGGCAAGTCCTACGAGCAGTACTTC.

The V gene is TRBV12-3 or TRBV12-4, the J gene TRBJ1-1, with 7 bases fitting TRBD1. Losses at the gene ends were 3 bases for V and 1 base for J; bases not matched to a gene: 8. The CDR3 consists of 16 residues. In DNA, the CDR3 is TGTGCCAGCAGTTTCCCAACCCACAGGGGGAACACTGAAGCTTTCTTT. Translating gives CASSFPTHRGNTEAFF.

The V gene is TRBV5-1, the J gene TRBJ2-5; 11 positions agree with TRBD2. Germline V CDR1 and CDR2: SGHRS, YFSETQ. With V trimmed by 4 bases and J by 7 bases, 6 bases remained unmatched. CDR3 length equals 14 residues. This chain's CDR3 is CASSPGTSGTTQYF. In nucleotides, the CDR3 is TGCGCCAGCAGCCCCGGGACTAGCGGAACGACCCAGTACTTC.

The chain employs TRBV23-1 and TRBJ2-3; possibly TRBD2 for D (5 bases). TRBV23-1 is treated as an ORF (open reading frame) with a function not yet certain. V was cut by 0 bases and J by 6 bases, with 7 bases left in between. This CDR3 comprises 13 residues. The CDR3 nucleotides are TGCGCCAGCAGTCAATCGGGCGGGGATACGCAGTATTTT. Protein sequence: CASSQSGGDTQYF.

In this sample, this clonotype turned up once. This sequence joins TRBV20-1 and TRBJ2-3; D may correspond to TRBD1 or TRBD2 (5 bases each). CDR3 length: 12 amino acids. The V and J ends lost 5 bases and 6 bases respectively, with 12 bases between them. Germline CDR1 and CDR2: DFQATT and SNEGSKA (reference sequence). CDR3 coding DNA: TGCAGTGCTCCCGAGGGGTCGGATACGCAGTATTTT. It is translated as CSAPEGSDTQYF.

The chain combines TRBV15 with TRBJ2-1; tentative D call: TRBD1 (6 bases). CDR1 and CDR2 from the germline V gene are LNHNV and YYDKDF (reference sequence). There are 14 residues in the CDR3. Trimming shortened V by 6 bases and J by 12 bases, and 21 bases separated the two germline ends. CDR3 coding DNA: TGTGCCACCAGTCGAACAGGGCGGAGTGGAGGGCAGTTCTTC. Translated: CATSRTGRSGGQFF.

The V gene is TRBV12-3 or TRBV12-4, the J gene TRBJ2-1, with D perhaps TRBD1 (7 bases). V dropped 3 bases and J dropped 6 bases, with 15 bases sitting between them. This CDR3 has 15 residues. The CDR3 DNA follows: TGTGCCAGCAGTTTGAGGCAGGGGGGAAGCAATGAGCAGTTCTTC. Its protein is CASSLRQGGSNEQFF.

This chain joins TRBV28 and TRBJ2-5; D possibly matches TRBD1 or TRBD2 (5 bases each). Germline CDR1 is MDHEN and CDR2 is SYDVKM. The CDR3 has 18 residues. V lost 3 bases and J lost 0, with 20 bases in between. The CDR3 nucleotides are TGTGCCAGCAGTTTTCGGCGCAGGGCTTCGGGGAACCAAGAGACCCAGTACTTC. Translation: CASSFRRRASGNQETQYF.

V usage is TRBV20-1 and J usage is TRBJ2-1; TRBD2 matches at 12 bases. V gave up 4 bases and J gave up 6 bases; unmatched junction bases: 13. CDR3 length equals 17 residues. Germline V gene lookup returns CDR1 DFQATT and CDR2 SNEGSKA (reference sequence). This chain's CDR3 is CSATRLAGVGRGNEQFF. CDR3 in DNA: TGCAGTGCTACCCGACTAGCGGGAGTTGGGAGGGGCAATGAGCAGTTCTTC.

The chain joins TRBV29-1 to TRBJ1-2, with D possibly TRBD1 on 6 matching bases. The CDR3 is 15 residues long. The germline V gene encodes CDR1 SQVTM and CDR2 ANQGSEA. The ends were cut back, 7 bases at V and 8 bases at J, with 26 bases in the middle. CDR3 protein: CSARPGGQRLGGYTF. For the CDR3, the DNA is TGCAGCGCACGACCCGGCGGACAGCGCCTGGGGGGCTACACCTTC. Full variable domain (outside the CDR3, taken from reference TRBV29-1 and TRBJ1-2): SAVISQKPSRDICQRGTSLTIQCQVDSQVTMMFWYRQQPGQSLTLIATANQGSEATYESGFVIDKFPISRPNLTFSTLTVSNMSPEDSSIYLCSARPGGQRLGGYTFGSGTRLTVV.

The genes are TRBV27 and TRBJ1-4, with 11 bases fitting TRBD1. V was pared by 5 bases and J by 0 bases, with 17 bases of the junction left unmatched. Germline V gene sequence: CDR1 MNHEY, CDR2 SMNVEV (reference sequence). This CDR3 comprises 21 residues. CDR3 nucleotides: TGTGCCAGCAGTCCTCAATCCCCGGACAGGGGGCTACTTGCAACTAATGAAAAACTGTTTTTT. This codes for CASSPQSPDRGLLATNEKLFF.

This clonotype has only one observation. This sequence joins TRBV7-2 and TRBJ2-7, with 8 bases matching TRBD1. Germline-derived CDR1 and CDR2 are SGHTA and FQGNSA. The trim removed 7 bases at V and 4 bases at J, leaving 9 bases unmatched. CDR3 size: 14 residues. CDR3 residues: CASTRTGSGYEQYF. The CDR3 nucleotides are TGTGCCAGCACCCGGACAGGGTCGGGTTACGAGCAGTACTTC. The whole variable domain, remainder taken from reference TRBV7-2 and TRBJ2-7, is GAGVSQSPSNKVTEKGKDVELRCDPISGHTALYWYRQSLGQGLEFLIYFQGNSAPDKSGLPSDRFSAERTGGSVSTLTIQRTQQEDSAVYLCASTRTGSGYEQYFGPGTRLTVT.

J is TRBJ2-5 and V is TRBV7-2, with 7 nucleotides matching TRBD2. Germline values: CDR1 SGHTA, CDR2 FQGNSA. This CDR3 spans 13 amino acids. Trimming at V came to 3 bases and at J to 4 bases, leaving 2 bases not matched to a gene. Here the CDR3 DNA reads TGTGCCAGCAGCTTTGGACTAGTAGAGACCCAGTACTTC. Translating it yields CASSFGLVETQYF.

J is TRBJ2-1 and V is TRBV12-3 or TRBV12-4; possible D gene TRBD1, 5 bases. The CDR3 totals 15 residues. The ends were cut back, 5 bases at V and 5 bases at J, with 16 bases in the middle. CDR3 DNA sequence: TGTGCCAGCAGTCCTATAGGGGTCCGTCACAATGAGCAGTTCTTC. Its protein is CASSPIGVRHNEQFF.

This rearrangement joins TRBV12-3 or TRBV12-4 to TRBJ2-5; TRBD2 might be the D (6 bases). Trimming pared 5 bases from V and 5 bases from J, leaving 15 bases between. The length of the CDR3 is 14 residues. The CDR3 DNA reads as TGTGCCAGCAGTCCGATACTAGGAGGGGAGACCCAGTACTTC. Protein: CASSPILGGETQYF.

The V and J genes are TRBV3-1 and TRBJ1-1; 10 bases are shared with TRBD1. CDR1 and CDR2 from the germline V gene are LGHDT and YNNKEL (reference sequence). The V gene end was trimmed by 0 bases and the J gene end by 10 bases; junction bases not matched to a gene: 8. The CDR3 spans 15 residues. The CDR3 sequence is CASSQDVGQGLRAFF. Here the CDR3 DNA reads TGTGCCAGCAGCCAAGACGTGGGACAGGGGTTAAGAGCTTTCTTT.

The chain has TRBV19 and TRBJ2-3, with D hard to call. CDR3 size: 12 residues. CDR1 is LNHDA, CDR2 SQIVND, per germline (reference sequence). With 6 bases removed from V and 2 bases from J, the gap between germline ends came to 6 bases. The CDR3 DNA sequence: TGTGCCAGTAGGAGTATCACAGATACGCAGTATTTT. Its protein is CASRSITDTQYF.

This sequence joins TRBV7-6 and TRBJ2-5; 10 nucleotides line up with TRBD2. Losses at the gene ends were 5 bases for V and 1 base for J; bases not matched to a gene: 7. Germline CDR1 SGHVS, CDR2 FNYEAQ. The CDR3 consists of 16 residues. The CDR3 protein is CASSSALAGGQETQYF. The CDR3 nucleotides read TGTGCCAGCAGCAGTGCCTTAGCGGGGGGCCAAGAGACCCAGTACTTC. The full variable domain, with the rest looked up from reference TRBV7-6 and TRBJ2-5, is GAGVSQSPRYKVTKRGQDVALRCDPISGHVSLYWYRQALGQGPEFLTYFNYEAQQDKSGLPNDRFSAERPEGSISTLTIQRTEQRDSAMYRCASSSALAGGQETQYFGPGTRLLVL.

This clonotype has only one observation. The V call is TRBV20-1, the J call TRBJ2-1; TRBD1 might be the D (6 bases). Germline V CDR1 and CDR2: DFQATT, SNEGSKA (reference sequence). The germline V and J ends were trimmed by 5 bases and 11 bases, with 25 bases remaining between them. This CDR3 contains 15 residues. The DNA for the CDR3 is TGCAGTGCTCCGGACAGCAATAAGGGGCGGACACAGCAGTTCTTC. This encodes CSAPDSNKGRTQQFF.

This chain joins TRBV25-1 and TRBJ2-5, with a weak D call TRBD2 (6 bases). Trimming removed 5 bases at V and 5 bases at J, with 24 bases between. There are 17 residues in the CDR3. Germline-derived CDR1 and CDR2 are MGHDK and SYGVNS. Here the CDR3 reads CASSKGFGGTSEETQYF. The CDR3 DNA is TGTGCCAGCAGTAAAGGTTTTGGGGGGACCTCGGAGGAGACCCAGTACTTC.

The chain couples TRBV28 to TRBJ2-5; D is unclear. This CDR3 contains 11 residues. Germline lookup yields CDR1 MDHEN and CDR2 SYDVKM. V was pared by 3 bases and J by 5 bases, with 4 bases between. The CDR3 nucleotides are TGTGCCAGCAGTTTCTTTGAGACCCAGTACTTC. This encodes CASSFFETQYF.

This sequence joins TRBV18 and TRBJ2-7; D is uncertain. The germline V gene has CDR1 KGHSH and CDR2 LQKENI. This CDR3 contains 14 residues. Trimming cost V 2 bases and J 0 bases, with 8 bases left between them. The CDR3 nucleotides are TGTGCCAGCTCACCAGGCCTCAGCTCCTACGAGCAGTACTTC. Protein product: CASSPGLSSYEQYF.

V is TRBV10-3 and J is TRBJ2-3; D not resolved. The CDR3 loop spans 14 amino acids. Germline V lookup: CDR1 ENHRY, CDR2 SYGVKD. Trimming removed 6 bases at V and 0 bases at J, with 10 bases between. The CDR3 DNA reads as TGTGCCATCAGCTTTCGAGCTAGCACAGATACGCAGTATTTT. Protein product: CAISFRASTDTQYF.

CDR3 in amino acids: CASSHPSGKRGGRSYNEQFF. The CDR3 nucleotides read TGTGCCAGCAGCCACCCCTCAGGGAAGCGGGGGGGTCGATCCTACAATGAGCAGTTCTTC. V and J are TRBV11-2 and TRBJ2-1; 10 positions agree with TRBD2. The germline V gene encodes CDR1 SGHAT and CDR2 FQNNGV. CDR3 length equals 20 residues. Trimming removed 5 bases from V and 1 base from J; junction bases left unmatched: 17.

CDR3 nucleotides: TGCGCCAGCAGCCTTGACGGACCTCTTTACTCTGGAAACACCATATATTTT. As protein: CASSLDGPLYSGNTIYF. The chain combines TRBV5-1 with TRBJ1-3; the D is unclear. Germline V gene data show CDR1 as SGHRS and CDR2 as YFSETQ. This CDR3 region has 17 residues. V was clipped by 4 bases and J by 0 bases, with 17 bases between them.

This clonotype was detected only once. CDR3 protein: CASSFSGSTAHYEQYF. In DNA form, the CDR3 reads TGTGCCAGCAGTTTTTCGGGTAGCACCGCCCACTACGAGCAGTACTTC. This rearrangement joins TRBV12-3 or TRBV12-4 to TRBJ2-7, with D unclear. The CDR3 runs 16 residues. Trimming pared 3 bases from V and 3 bases from J, leaving 18 bases between.

This chain links TRBV7-9 with TRBJ1-3, with D hard to call. The germline CDR1 and CDR2 sequences are SEHNR and FQNEAQ (reference sequence). The CDR3 runs 12 residues. Trimming removed 6 bases at V and 6 bases at J, with 9 bases between. The CDR3 sequence: CASSETENTIYF. CDR3 DNA: TGTGCCAGCAGTGAAACTGAAAACACCATATATTTT.